The 22 T cell receptor beta chains below were found in one sample sequenced in a study of CD8 T cells in Susac syndrome. After extraction with the RNeasy kit, about 0.45 to 1 ug of the RNA was reverse transcribed using random hexamers. TCRdb recomputed calls from the immunoSEQ multiplex PCR reads with MiXCR, one row per CDR3 protein. In the table there are 75,000 to 80,000 distinct CDR3 sequences, around 94% of which are singletons. Sequenced sample: CD8+ T cells from PBMCs. These receptor sequences come from a human donor with Susac syndrome.

The V and J genes are TRBV27 and TRBJ2-3; 13 bases fit TRBD2. J gave up 3 bases and V 7 bases, and 4 bases lay outside the gene matches. CDR3 size: 15 residues. Germline V gene sequence: CDR1 MNHEY, CDR2 SMNVEV (reference sequence). CDR3 sequence (DNA): TGTGCCAGCACTAGACTAGCGGGGGGAACAGATACGCAGTATTTT. It codes for CASTRLAGGTDTQYF.

The chain links TRBV19 to TRBJ2-1; maybe TRBD2 (5 bases). CDR1 is LNHDA and CDR2 is SQIVND in the germline V gene (reference sequence). CDR3 length equals 15 residues. The V gene lost 5 bases and the J gene lost 6 bases, with 17 bases spanning the gap. The CDR3 DNA sequence: TGTGCCAGTAGTGCCCTTCACAGCGGCGCCAATGAGCAGTTCTTC. Residues: CASSALHSGANEQFF.

The genes are TRBV29-1 and TRBJ1-2; 10 positions match TRBD1. The CDR3 is made up of 14 amino acids. The V segment lost 4 bases and the J segment 7 bases; nucleotides outside the gene matches: 9. Germline values: CDR1 SQVTM, CDR2 ANQGSEA. The CDR3, as DNA: TGCAGCGTTGTCGAGACAGGGGGCTTCCGTGGCTACACCTTC. Its translation is CSVVETGGFRGYTF.

The chain joins TRBV5-6 to TRBJ1-1; D perhaps matches TRBD1 (5 bases). CDR3 length: 19 residues. V was cut by 4 bases and J by 0 bases, with 25 bases left in between. From germline, CDR1 is SGHDT and CDR2 YYEEEE. Here the CDR3 reads CASSLGLQGILPMNTEAFF. CDR3 nucleotides: TGTGCCAGCAGCCTAGGGCTGCAGGGAATTTTACCGATGAACACTGAAGCTTTCTTT.

The rearrangement joins TRBV6-1 to TRBJ2-5; 14 bases are a match to TRBD2. CDR3 length equals 21 residues. The germline CDR1 and CDR2 sequences are MNHNS and SASEGT. V lost 6 bases and J lost 4; bases outside the gene matches: 22. CDR3 sequence reads: CASSSATDSGLAGAVVETQYF. As DNA, the CDR3 is TGTGCCAGCAGCTCCGCGACAGACTCGGGACTAGCGGGGGCAGTGGTAGAGACCCAGTACTTC.

This clonotype was found once. This chain joins TRBV4-3 and TRBJ2-3, with unresolved D. Trimming took off 4 bases at V and 0 bases at J, with 23 bases between the two ends. Germline CDR1 LGHNA, CDR2 YSLEER. This CDR3 has 19 residues. CDR3 region: CASSRKPGRGHSSTDTQYF. The DNA for the CDR3 is TGCGCCAGCAGCCGAAAGCCCGGACGCGGCCATTCTAGCACAGATACGCAGTATTTT.

The genes are TRBV12-3 or TRBV12-4 and TRBJ1-2; TRBD1 is a possible D gene (5 bases). Trimming removed 4 bases at V and 0 bases at J, with 18 bases between. The CDR3 extends over 17 amino acids. The CDR3 spells CASSSSRDREPNYGYTF. The CDR3 DNA follows: TGTGCCAGCAGTTCCTCGAGGGACCGTGAGCCTAACTATGGCTACACCTTC.

The rearrangement joins TRBV7-9 to TRBJ2-5; D gene uncertain. The germline CDR1 and CDR2 sequences are SEHNR and FQNEAQ (reference sequence). With 5 bases removed from V and 5 bases from J, the gap between germline ends came to 15 bases. The CDR3 sequence is 14 residues long. CDR3 amino acids: CASSPVGMEETQYF. CDR3 coding DNA: TGTGCCAGCAGCCCCGTAGGGATGGAGGAGACCCAGTACTTC.

This chain links TRBV20-1 with TRBJ1-6; no definite D call. Germline loops: CDR1 DFQATT, CDR2 SNEGSKA (reference sequence). CDR3 size: 17 residues. Trimming stripped 0 bases from V and 0 bases from J, with 12 bases between. This CDR3 reads CSARDREDLSYNSPLHF. In DNA form, the CDR3 reads TGCAGTGCTAGAGATAGGGAGGACCTCTCCTATAATTCACCCCTCCACTTT.

The rearrangement uses TRBV29-1 and TRBJ2-7, with a tentative D call TRBD1 (6 bases). CDR1 and CDR2 (germline): SQVTM, ANQGSEA. The germline V and J ends were trimmed by 1 base and 2 bases, with 9 bases remaining between them. This CDR3 region has 13 residues. In DNA, the CDR3 is TGCAGCGTTGAAGTGGGGGCGACCTACGAGCAGTACTTC. Translated, it gives CSVEVGATYEQYF.

In its sample, this clonotype was seen once. The chain has TRBV7-9 and TRBJ2-5; D call uncertain. The ends were cut back, 4 bases at V and 5 bases at J, with 11 bases in the middle. Germline-derived CDR1 and CDR2 are SEHNR and FQNEAQ (reference sequence). The CDR3 has 13 amino acids. CDR3 sequence (DNA): TGTGCCAGCAGCTCAGAATTGGAGGAGACCCAGTACTTC. This gives the protein CASSSELEETQYF.

The chain combines TRBV3-1 with TRBJ2-7, with 8 nucleotides matching TRBD1. The CDR3 totals 16 residues. J gave up 3 bases and V 4 bases, and 11 bases lay outside the gene matches. Germline V gene lookup returns CDR1 LGHDT and CDR2 YNNKEL (reference sequence). The CDR3 bases are TGTGCCAGCAGCCTGAAAGACAGGGGAGAGGGCTACGAGCAGTACTTC. As protein: CASSLKDRGEGYEQYF.

The rearrangement uses TRBV20-1 and TRBJ2-3; the D is unclear. Germline lookup yields CDR1 DFQATT and CDR2 SNEGSKA (reference sequence). V was cut by 6 bases and J by 5 bases, with 9 bases left in between. The CDR3 consists of 11 residues. The CDR3 reads CSAWIGDTQYF. CDR3 DNA: TGCAGTGCGTGGATTGGAGATACGCAGTATTTT.

The chain carries TRBV24-1 and TRBJ1-1; D possibly corresponds to TRBD1 (5 bases). The CDR3 covers 15 residues. The germline V gene encodes CDR1 KGHDR and CDR2 SFDVKD. Trimming stripped 8 bases from V and 5 bases from J, with 20 bases between. CDR3 in amino acids: CATKDPGKGGTEAFF. The CDR3, as DNA: TGTGCCACCAAGGACCCAGGGAAAGGTGGAACTGAAGCTTTCTTT.

The rearrangement joins TRBV20-1 to TRBJ2-5; D is uncertain. In germline, CDR1 is DFQATT, CDR2 SNEGSKA (reference sequence). The CDR3 is made up of 13 amino acids. The V gene lost 8 bases and the J gene lost 4 bases, with 17 bases spanning the gap. The CDR3 region has the DNA TGCAGTACCAGACAAGGGATCGGAGAGACCCAGTACTTC. Translating gives CSTRQGIGETQYF.

The V and J genes are TRBV7-9 and TRBJ1-5, with unresolved D. CDR3 size: 13 residues. CDR1 is SEHNR, CDR2 FQNEAQ, per germline (reference sequence). V was shortened by 6 bases and J by 2 bases, with 8 bases between the two germline ends. The CDR3 nucleotides read TGTGCCAGCAGTGGACTGGGCAATCAGCCCCAGCATTTT. This translates into CASSGLGNQPQHF.

V gene TRBV3-1 combines with J gene TRBJ2-5, with D unclear. The CDR3 is made up of 13 amino acids. The V gene's germline CDR1 is LGHDT and CDR2 YNNKEL (reference sequence). V lost 4 bases to trimming and J lost 2 bases, with 8 bases between them. For the CDR3, the DNA is TGTGCCAGCAGCCGTCCTAGTCAAGAGACCCAGTACTTC. Amino acid sequence: CASSRPSQETQYF.

The chain has TRBV6-2 or TRBV6-3 and TRBJ1-1; tentatively, D is TRBD1 (5 bases). Germline V gene data show CDR1 as MNHEY and CDR2 as SVGEGT. Trimming removed 5 bases at V and 7 bases at J, with 8 bases between. CDR3 size: 11 residues. Here the CDR3 DNA reads TGTGCCAGCAGTGTCGGGGGTGAAGCTTTCTTT. Its translation: CASSVGGEAFF.

This chain uses TRBV7-9 with TRBJ2-7; TRBD1 aligns across 7 bases. The germline V gene has CDR1 SEHNR and CDR2 FQNEAQ (reference sequence). V lost 5 bases and J lost 4; bases outside the gene matches: 11. CDR3 length: 15 residues. For the CDR3, the DNA is TGTGCCAGCAGCGACTCCGGGACAGAGATTTACGAGCAGTACTTC. The encoded protein is CASSDSGTEIYEQYF.

J is TRBJ2-2 and V is TRBV19; D assignment may be TRBD1 or TRBD2 (6 bases each). The CDR3 is 14 residues long. Germline V gives CDR1 LNHDA, CDR2 SQIVND (reference sequence). The CDR3: CAVTTGGLGGELFF. The CDR3 nucleotides are TGTGCTGTAACAACCGGGGGCCTGGGCGGGGAGCTGTTTTTT.

This clonotype showed up just once. This chain links TRBV11-2 with TRBJ2-7, with 11 bases identical to TRBD2. The CDR3 length is 15 residues. Germline-derived CDR1 and CDR2 are SGHAT and FQNNGV. After removal of 4 bases from V and 4 bases from J, the junction contained 6 bases not matched to a gene. The CDR3 sequence is CASSWRGLADYEQYF. The CDR3 DNA sequence: TGTGCCAGCAGCTGGAGGGGACTAGCGGATTACGAGCAGTACTTC.

The CDR3 region is CASSYLGTHTGELFF. The CDR3 DNA reads as TGTGCCAGCAGTTACTTGGGGACCCACACCGGGGAGCTGTTTTTT. The chain uses TRBV6-6 and TRBJ2-2; D tentatively fits TRBD1 or TRBD2 (5 bases each). CDR1 MNHNY and CDR2 SVGAGI come from the germline V gene (reference sequence). The CDR3 loop spans 15 amino acids. V was clipped by 1 base and J by 3 bases, with 9 bases between them.